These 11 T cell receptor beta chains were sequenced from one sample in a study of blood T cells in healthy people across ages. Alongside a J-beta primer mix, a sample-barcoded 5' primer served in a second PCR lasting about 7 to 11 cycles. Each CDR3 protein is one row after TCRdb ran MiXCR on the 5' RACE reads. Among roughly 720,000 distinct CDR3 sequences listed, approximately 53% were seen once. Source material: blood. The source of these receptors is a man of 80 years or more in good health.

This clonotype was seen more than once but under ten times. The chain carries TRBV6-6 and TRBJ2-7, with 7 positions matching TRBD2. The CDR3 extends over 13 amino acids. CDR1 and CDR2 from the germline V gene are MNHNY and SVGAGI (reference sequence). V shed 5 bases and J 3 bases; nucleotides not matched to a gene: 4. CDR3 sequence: CASSPPGGYEQYF. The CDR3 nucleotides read TGTGCCAGCAGTCCTCCGGGGGGCTACGAGCAGTACTTC.

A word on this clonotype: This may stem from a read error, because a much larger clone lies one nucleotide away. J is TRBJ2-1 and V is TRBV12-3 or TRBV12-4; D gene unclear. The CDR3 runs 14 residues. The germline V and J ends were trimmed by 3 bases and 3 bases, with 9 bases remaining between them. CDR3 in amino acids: CASSLGDGYNEQFF. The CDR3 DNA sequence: TGTGCCAGCAGTTTGGGCGACGGCTACAATGAGCAGTTCTTC.

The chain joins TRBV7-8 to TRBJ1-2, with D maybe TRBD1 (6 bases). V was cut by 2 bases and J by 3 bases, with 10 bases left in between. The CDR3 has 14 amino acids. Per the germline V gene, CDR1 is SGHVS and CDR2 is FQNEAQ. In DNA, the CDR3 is TGTGCCAGCAGCTTACGGGACACCTACTATGGCTACACCTTC. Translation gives CASSLRDTYYGYTF. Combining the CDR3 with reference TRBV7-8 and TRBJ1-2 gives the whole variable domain GAGVSQSPRYKVAKRGQDVALRCDPISGHVSLFWYQQALGQGPEFLTYFQNEAQLDKSGLPSDRFFAERPEGSVSTLKIQRTQQEDSAVYLCASSLRDTYYGYTFGSGTRLTVV.

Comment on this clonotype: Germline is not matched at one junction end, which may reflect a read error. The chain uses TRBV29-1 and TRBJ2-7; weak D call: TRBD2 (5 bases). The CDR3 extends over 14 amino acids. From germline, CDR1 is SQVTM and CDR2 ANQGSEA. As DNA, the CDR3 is TGCGGCGTTGCTCGGTCAGGCGGGCCCTACGAGCAGTACTTC. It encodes CGVARSGGPYEQYF.

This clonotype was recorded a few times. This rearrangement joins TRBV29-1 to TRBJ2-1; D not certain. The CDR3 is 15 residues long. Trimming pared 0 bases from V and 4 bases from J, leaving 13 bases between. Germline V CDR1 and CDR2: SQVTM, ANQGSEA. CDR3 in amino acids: CSVEELWLKYNEQFF. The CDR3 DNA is TGCAGCGTTGAAGAACTCTGGCTGAAGTACAATGAGCAGTTCTTC.

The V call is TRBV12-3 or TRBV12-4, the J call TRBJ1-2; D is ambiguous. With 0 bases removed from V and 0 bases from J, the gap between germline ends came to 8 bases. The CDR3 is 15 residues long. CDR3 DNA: TGTGCCAGCAGTTTAGCGAAAAATACTAACTATGGCTACACCTTC. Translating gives CASSLAKNTNYGYTF.

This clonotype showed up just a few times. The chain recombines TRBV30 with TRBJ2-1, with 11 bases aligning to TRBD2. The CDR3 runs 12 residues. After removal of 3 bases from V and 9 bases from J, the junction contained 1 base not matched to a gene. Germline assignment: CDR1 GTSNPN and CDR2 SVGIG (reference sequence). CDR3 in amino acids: CAWRTSGIEQFF. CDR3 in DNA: TGTGCCTGGAGGACTAGCGGGATTGAGCAGTTCTTC.

CDR3 sequence: CASSSRDRGLETQYF. DNA for the CDR3: TGTGCCAGCAGCTCCCGGGACAGGGGGTTGGAGACCCAGTACTTC. This sequence joins TRBV7-9 and TRBJ2-5, with 11 bases identical to TRBD1. The CDR3 contains 15 residues. V was clipped by 4 bases and J by 5 bases; unmatched bases: 6. In germline, CDR1 is SEHNR, CDR2 FQNEAQ (reference sequence).

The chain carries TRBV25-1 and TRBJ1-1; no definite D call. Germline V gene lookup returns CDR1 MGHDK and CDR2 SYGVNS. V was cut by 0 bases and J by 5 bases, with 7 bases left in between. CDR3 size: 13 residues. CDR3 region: CASSEYWGTEAFF. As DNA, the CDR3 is TGTGCCAGCAGTGAATATTGGGGAACTGAAGCTTTCTTT.

CDR3 loop: CASNTGKDGYSNQPQHF. The DNA for the CDR3 is TGTGCCAGTAATACGGGTAAGGACGGATATAGCAATCAGCCCCAGCATTTT. This chain joins TRBV19 and TRBJ1-5; D gene unclear. CDR1 and CDR2 (germline): LNHDA, SQIVND (reference sequence). The CDR3 runs 17 residues. Trimming took off 7 bases at V and 0 bases at J, with 19 bases between the two ends.

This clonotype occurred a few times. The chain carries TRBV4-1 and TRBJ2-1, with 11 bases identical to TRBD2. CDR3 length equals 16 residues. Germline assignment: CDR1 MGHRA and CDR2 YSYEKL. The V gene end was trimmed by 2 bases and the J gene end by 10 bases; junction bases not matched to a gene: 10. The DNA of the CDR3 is TGCGCCAGCAGCCAATGGCAACTAGCGGGAGTGGGCGAGCAGTTCTTC. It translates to CASSQWQLAGVGEQFF.